This T cell receptor (beta chain) stems from a study of neurological immune-mediated disorders. Whole-study findings and limits: No link was found between any clinical or MRI feature and the multiple sclerosis repertoire cluster.

The cDNA was generated through 5'RACE incorporating 10-nucleotide random UMIs. One entry per CDR3 protein results from TCRdb running MiXCR on the 5' RACE reads. Of roughly 50,000 distinct CDR3 sequences listed, 4% to 5.5% are singletons. This clonotype was recorded a few times. Its target is unknown. This CDR3 is 13 amino acids long. The ends lost 8 bases at V and 4 bases at J; junction bases unmatched: 8. Germline CDR1 SQVTM, CDR2 ANQGSEA. Sequenced sample: PBMCs. The origin of this receptor is a woman aged 55-70 years with multiple sclerosis. The chain is built from TRBV29-1 and TRBJ1-5; 7 nucleotides align to TRBD1. CDR3: CSIATGQNQPQHF. Written as DNA, the CDR3 is TGCAGCATAGCTACGGGACAGAATCAGCCCCAGCATTTT.